This TCR beta chain came from a study of T cells in Graves' hyperthyroidism and ophthalmopathy. The study defined stable Graves' hyperthyroidism as no ophthalmopathy progression within 18 months. Amplification of TCR beta CDR3 regions was performed using RNA transcripts as template. Researchers ran a first-round RT-PCR on the TCR CDR3 using the HTBI primer set. TCRdb reprocessed the multiplex PCR reads with MiXCR, giving one entry per CDR3 protein. The sample records over 300,000 distinct CDR3 sequences, roughly 14% being singletons. The CDR3 consists of 15 residues. The germline V and J ends were trimmed by 5 bases and 6 bases, with 16 bases remaining between them. Germline lookup yields CDR1 KGHSH and CDR2 LQKENI. This clonotype has ten or more counts.

The source is a woman aged 60-75 years with Graves' hyperthyroidism. Sample: blood. The chain couples TRBV18 to TRBJ2-2; tentatively, D is TRBD1 or TRBD2 (5 bases each). As DNA, the CDR3 is TGTGCCAGCTCATTCACCGGGGCCGGCGCCGGGGAGCTGTTTTTT. As protein: CASSFTGAGAGELFF. Drawing the rest from reference TRBV18 and TRBJ2-2, the complete variable domain is NAGVMQNPRHLVRRRGQEARLRCSPMKGHSHVYWYRQLPEEGLKFMVYLQKENIIDESGMPKERFSAEFPKEGPSILRIQQVVRGDSAAYFCASSFTGAGAGELFFGEGSRLTVL.